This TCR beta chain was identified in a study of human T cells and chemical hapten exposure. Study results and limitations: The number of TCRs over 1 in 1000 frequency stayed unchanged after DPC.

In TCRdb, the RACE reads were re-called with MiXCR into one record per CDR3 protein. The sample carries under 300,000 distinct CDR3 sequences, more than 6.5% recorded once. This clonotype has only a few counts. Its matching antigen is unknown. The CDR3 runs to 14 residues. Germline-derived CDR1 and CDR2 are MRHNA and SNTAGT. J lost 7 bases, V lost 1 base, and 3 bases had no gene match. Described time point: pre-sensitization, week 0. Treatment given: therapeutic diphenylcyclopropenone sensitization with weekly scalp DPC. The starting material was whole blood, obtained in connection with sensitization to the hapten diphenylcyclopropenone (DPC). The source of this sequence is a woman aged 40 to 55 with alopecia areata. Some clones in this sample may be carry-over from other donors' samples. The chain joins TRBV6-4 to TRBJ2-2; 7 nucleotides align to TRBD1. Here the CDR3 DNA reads TGTGCCAGCAGTGACTACAGGGGAATCGGGGAGCTGTTTTTT. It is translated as CASSDYRGIGELFF.